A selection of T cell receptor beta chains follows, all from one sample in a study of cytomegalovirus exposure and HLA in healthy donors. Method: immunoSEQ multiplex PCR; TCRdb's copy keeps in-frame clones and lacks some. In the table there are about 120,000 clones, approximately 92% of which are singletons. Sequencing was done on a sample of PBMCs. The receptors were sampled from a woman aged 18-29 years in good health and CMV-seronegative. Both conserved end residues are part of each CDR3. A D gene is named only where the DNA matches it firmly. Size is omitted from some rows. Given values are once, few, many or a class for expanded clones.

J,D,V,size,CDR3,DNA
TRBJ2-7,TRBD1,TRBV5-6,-,CASSGMYTGTGGLYEQYF,TGTGCCAGCAGCGGGATGTATACCGGGACAGGGGGCTTGTACGAGCAGTACTTC
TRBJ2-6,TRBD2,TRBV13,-,CASGAGGYSGANVLTF,TGTGCCAGCGGGGCGGGAGGCTACTCTGGGGCCAACGTCCTGACTTTC
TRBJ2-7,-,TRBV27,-,CASSLVDSRSYEQYF,TGTGCCAGCAGTTTAGTGGACAGTCGGTCCTACGAGCAGTACTTC
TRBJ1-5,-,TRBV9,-,CASRPPESRQASGQPQHF,TGTGCCAGCAGACCCCCCGAATCCAGACAGGCCAGCGGTCAGCCCCAGCATTTT
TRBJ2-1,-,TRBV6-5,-,CASSPTGVVPYEQFF,TGTGCCAGCAGCCCCACCGGGGTAGTTCCGTATGAGCAGTTCTTC
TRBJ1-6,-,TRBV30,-,CAWAPWSDNSPLHF,TGTGCCTGGGCCCCATGGAGTGATAATTCACCCCTCCACTTT
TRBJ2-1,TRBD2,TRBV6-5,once,CASTLTSGEYNEQFF,TGTGCCAGCACCTTGACTAGCGGGGAGTACAATGAGCAGTTCTTC
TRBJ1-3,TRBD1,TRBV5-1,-,CASSTRQGLFAGNTIYF,TGCGCCAGCAGCACTCGACAGGGACTCTTTGCCGGAAACACCATATATTTT
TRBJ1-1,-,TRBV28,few,CASSSAGTDPSTEAFF,TGTGCCAGCAGTTCAGCGGGAACAGACCCGAGCACTGAAGCTTTCTTT
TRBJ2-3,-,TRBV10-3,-,CAISAMITDTQYF,TGTGCCATCAGTGCTATGATCACAGATACGCAGTATTTT
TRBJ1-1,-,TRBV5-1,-,CASSIGQPSNTEAFF,TGCGCCAGCAGCATTGGGCAGCCTTCGAACACTGAAGCTTTCTTT
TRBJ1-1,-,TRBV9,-,CASSAGIMNTEAFF,TGTGCCAGCAGCGCGGGGATCATGAACACTGAAGCTTTCTTT
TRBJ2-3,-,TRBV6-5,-,CASSYGQSTDTQYF,TGTGCCAGCAGTTATGGACAGAGCACAGATACGCAGTATTTT
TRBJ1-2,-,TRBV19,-,CASSADSNYGYTF,TGTGCCAGTAGCGCGGACAGTAACTATGGCTACACCTTC
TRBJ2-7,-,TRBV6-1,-,CASSPLRVSYEQYF,TGTGCCAGCAGCCCCCTACGAGTCTCCTACGAGCAGTACTTC
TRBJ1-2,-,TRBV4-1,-,CASSQDLGSYTF,TGCGCCAGCAGCCAAGATCTAGGAAGCTACACCTTC
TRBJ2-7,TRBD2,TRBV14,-,CASSPPTSGRYEQYF,TGTGCCAGCAGCCCCCCGACTAGCGGGAGGTACGAGCAGTACTTC
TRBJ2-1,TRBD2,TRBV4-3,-,CASSQAIVAGGENEQFF,TGCGCCAGCAGCCAAGCGATCGTAGCGGGAGGGGAGAATGAGCAGTTCTTC
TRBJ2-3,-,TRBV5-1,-,CASSLGQSSSDTQYF,TGCGCCAGCAGCCTAGGACAAAGCAGTTCAGATACGCAGTATTTT
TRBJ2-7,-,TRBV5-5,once,CASSLALVRSQEQYF,TGTGCCAGCAGCTTAGCTCTCGTGCGGAGCCAGGAGCAGTACTTC
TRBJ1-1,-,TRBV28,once,CASYVEGIMNTEAFF,TGTGCCAGCTATGTGGAGGGAATCATGAACACTGAAGCTTTCTTT
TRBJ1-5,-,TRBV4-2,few,CASSQDHDQPQHF,TGTGCCAGCAGCCAAGATCATGATCAGCCCCAGCATTTT
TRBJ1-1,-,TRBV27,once,CASRDSNTEAFF,TGTGCCAGCAGAGACAGTAACACTGAAGCTTTCTTT
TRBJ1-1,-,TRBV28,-,CASSPPTGVYTEAFF,TGTGCCAGCAGTCCGCCCACAGGAGTATACACTGAAGCTTTCTTT
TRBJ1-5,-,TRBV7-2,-,CASSLQGSNQPQHF,TGTGCCAGCAGCTTACAGGGCAGCAATCAGCCCCAGCATTTT
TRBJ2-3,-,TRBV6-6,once,CASSRRTAQPTDTQYF,TGTGCCAGCAGCCGGAGGACAGCGCAACCCACAGATACGCAGTATTTT
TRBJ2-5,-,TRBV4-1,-,CASSQLTSYQETQYF,TGCGCCAGCAGCCAACTCACTAGCTACCAAGAGACCCAGTACTTC
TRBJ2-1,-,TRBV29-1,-,CSVEGLASYNEQFF,TGCAGCGTTGAAGGGCTAGCGTCTTACAATGAGCAGTTCTTC
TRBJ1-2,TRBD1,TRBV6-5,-,CASRGDRDGYTF,TGTGCCAGCAGAGGGGACAGGGATGGCTACACCTTC
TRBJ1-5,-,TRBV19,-,CASNRANQPQHF,TGTGCCAGTAACAGGGCCAATCAGCCCCAGCATTTT
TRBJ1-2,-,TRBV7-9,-,CASSSPGAALYGYTF,TGTGCCAGCAGCTCCCCAGGGGCCGCCCTCTATGGCTACACCTTC
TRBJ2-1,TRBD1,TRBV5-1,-,CASSRGIGQGNNEQFF,TGCGCCAGCAGCAGGGGGATAGGACAGGGGAACAATGAGCAGTTCTTC
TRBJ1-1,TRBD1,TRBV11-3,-,CASSRTGWGVTEAFF,TGTGCCAGCAGTAGGACAGGGTGGGGAGTCACTGAAGCTTTCTTT
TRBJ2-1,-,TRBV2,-,CASDYTSYNEQFF,TGTGCCAGCGACTACACCTCCTACAATGAGCAGTTCTTC
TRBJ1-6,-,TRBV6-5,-,CATRARGNSPLHF,TGTGCCACCCGGGCCAGGGGTAATTCACCCCTCCACTTT
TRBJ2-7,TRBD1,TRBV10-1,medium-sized,CASSMVTGGEQYF,TGCGCCAGCAGTATGGTGACAGGGGGCGAGCAGTACTTC
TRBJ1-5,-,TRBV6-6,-,CASSYRADSNQPQHF,TGTGCCAGCAGTTATAGAGCGGATAGCAATCAGCCCCAGCATTTT
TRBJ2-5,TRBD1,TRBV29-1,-,CSVGQGVLGTQYF,TGCAGCGTTGGGCAGGGGGTACTAGGGACCCAGTACTTC
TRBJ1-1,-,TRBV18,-,CASSPQNIQGNTEAFF,TGTGCCAGCTCACCACAAAACATTCAGGGGAACACTGAAGCTTTCTTT
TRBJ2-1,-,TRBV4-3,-,CASSPLLGSSYNEQFF,TGCGCCAGCAGCCCGCTCCTGGGGAGCTCCTACAATGAGCAGTTCTTC
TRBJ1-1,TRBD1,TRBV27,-,CASSLSVLGQGNTEAFF,TGTGCCAGCAGTTTATCGGTGTTGGGACAGGGGAACACTGAAGCTTTCTTT
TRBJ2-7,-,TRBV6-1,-,CASTDARQGGHEQYF,TGTGCCAGCACCGATGCCCGGCAGGGGGGCCACGAGCAGTACTTC
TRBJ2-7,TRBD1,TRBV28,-,CATSGQGVSRQYF,TGTGCCACCTCCGGACAGGGTGTGTCTCGGCAGTACTTC
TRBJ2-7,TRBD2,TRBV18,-,CASSLSGSNHEQYF,TGTGCCAGCTCACTTAGCGGGAGTAACCACGAGCAGTACTTC
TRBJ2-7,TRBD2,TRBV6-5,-,CASGAAGISYEQYF,TGTGCCAGCGGGGCAGCGGGAATATCCTACGAGCAGTACTTC
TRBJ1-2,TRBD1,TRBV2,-,CASTTTGGGYTF,TGTGCCAGCACTACTACAGGGGGAGGCTACACCTTC
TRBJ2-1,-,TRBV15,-,CATSKDGVNEQFF,TGTGCCACCAGCAAGGACGGGGTAAATGAGCAGTTCTTC
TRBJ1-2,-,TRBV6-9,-,CASPSPGLANYGYTF,TGTGCCAGCCCCTCCCCTGGCCTAGCTAACTATGGCTACACCTTC
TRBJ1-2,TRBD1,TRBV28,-,CASTTAGTGGQGYTF,TGTGCCAGCACAACCGCTGGGACAGGGGGCCAGGGCTACACCTTC